Sequencing of this T cell receptor (beta chain) was carried out in a study of CD8+CD57+ T cells in acquired aplastic anemia. Turning to the study itself: Sorted CD4+ plus CD8+ cells gave DNA averaging about 3 ug. Healthy donors averaged about 10 million reads for CD4+ cells.

V was pared by 2 bases and J by 1 base, with 20 bases between. The germline V gene has CDR1 SGHTA and CDR2 FQGNSA. The CDR3 has 18 amino acids. As concerns this clonotype: Its antigen is currently unknown.

Findings and caveats of the study: Between patients and controls, CD8+ Simpson's diversity did not vary significantly. Between patients and controls, 25 to 35 CD8+ CDR3 sequences were found in common.

For CDR3 and TCR beta VDJ profiling, genomic DNA was the template used. TCRdb called the reads again in MiXCR, with one record for every CDR3 protein. Of roughly 420,000 distinct CDR3 sequences listed, 55% to 70% are singletons. The sequence came from a human donor in good health, serving as a control. This chain links TRBV7-2 with TRBJ2-5, with D unclear. The source material was sorted CD4+, CD8+, or CD8+CD57+ T cells (not recorded which) from PBMCs. The CDR3 sequence: CASSLTAGRKVPQETQYF. As DNA, the CDR3 is TGTGCCAGCAGCTTAACTGCAGGACGTAAGGTGCCCCAAGAGACCCAGTACTTC.